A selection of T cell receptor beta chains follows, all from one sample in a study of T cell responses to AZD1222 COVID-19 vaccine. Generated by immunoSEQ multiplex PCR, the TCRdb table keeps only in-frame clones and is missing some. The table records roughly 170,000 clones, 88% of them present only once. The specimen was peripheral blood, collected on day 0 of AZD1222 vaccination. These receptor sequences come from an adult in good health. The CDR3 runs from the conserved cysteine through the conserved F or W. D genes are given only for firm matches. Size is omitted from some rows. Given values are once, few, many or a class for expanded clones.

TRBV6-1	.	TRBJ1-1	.	TGTGCCAGCAGTGAATCTTACGACACTGAAGCTTTCTTT	CASSESYDTEAFF
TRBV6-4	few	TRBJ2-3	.	TGTGCCAGCAGTTTAGGCCTGAACACAGATACGCAGTATTTT	CASSLGLNTDTQYF
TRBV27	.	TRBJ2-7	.	TGTGCCAGCAGCGACATCCTCTACGAGCAGTACTTC	CASSDILYEQYF
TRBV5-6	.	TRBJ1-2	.	TGTGCCAGCAGTTTCGGACAGAGCTATGGCTACACCTTC	CASSFGQSYGYTF
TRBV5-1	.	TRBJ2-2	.	TGCGCCAGCAGCTTGAAGGCGGGGGCTAACACCGGGGAGCTGTTTTTT	CASSLKAGANTGELFF
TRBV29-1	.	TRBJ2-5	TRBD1	TGCAGCGTTTCCGGGACAGGGGATACGACCCAGTACTTC	CSVSGTGDTTQYF
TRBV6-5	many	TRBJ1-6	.	TGTGCCAGCAGTTCCACTTTACCCTATAATTCACCCCTCCACTTT	CASSSTLPYNSPLHF
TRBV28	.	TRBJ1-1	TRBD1	TGTGCCAGCAGCGACAGGGATGAAGCTTTCTTT	CASSDRDEAFF
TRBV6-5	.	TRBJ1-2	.	TGTGCCAGCACCCCCGGCGAGGGGCGATATGGCTACACCTTC	CASTPGEGRYGYTF
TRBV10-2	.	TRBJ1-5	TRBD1	TGCGCCAGCAGTGAGTTGACAGGGGGCAACGATCAGCCCCAGCATTTT	CASSELTGGNDQPQHF
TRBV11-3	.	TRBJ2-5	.	TGTGCCAGCAGCCTACAAGGGGGGAGGCAAGAGACCCAGTACTTC	CASSLQGGRQETQYF
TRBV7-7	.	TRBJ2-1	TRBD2	TGTGCTAGCAGCCAAGGACTAGCGGGAGTTTACAATGAGCAGTTCTTC	CASSQGLAGVYNEQFF
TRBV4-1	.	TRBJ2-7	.	TGCGCCAGCAGCCCCGCCCTAGGTTACGAGCAGTACTTC	CASSPALGYEQYF
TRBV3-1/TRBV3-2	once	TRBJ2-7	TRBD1	TGTGCCAGCAGCCTTAACTGGGACAGCTACGAGCAGTACTTC	CASSLNWDSYEQYF
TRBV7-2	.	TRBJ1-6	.	TGTGCCAGCAGCCCACATGGACCATCCTATAATTCACCCCTCCACTTT	CASSPHGPSYNSPLHF
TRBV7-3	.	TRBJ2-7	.	TGTGCCAGCAGCTTAAGTACGCGTAAATCCTACGAGCAGTACTTC	CASSLSTRKSYEQYF
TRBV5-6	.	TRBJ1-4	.	TGTGCCAGCAGCTTAACGAAAGGGATCGGGGAAAAACTGTTTTTT	CASSLTKGIGEKLFF
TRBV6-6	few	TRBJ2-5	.	TGTGCCAGCAGTTACTCGGGGGAGACCCAGTACTTC	CASSYSGETQYF
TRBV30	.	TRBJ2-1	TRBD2	TGTGCCTGCCGACTAGCGGGGGGGGCACAATACAATGAGCAGTTCTTC	CACRLAGGAQYNEQFF
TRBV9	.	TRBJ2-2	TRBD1	TGTGCCAGCAGCCCCCAACAGGGGGCGTCCGGGGAGCTGTTTTTT	CASSPQQGASGELFF
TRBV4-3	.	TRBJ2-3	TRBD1	TGCGCCAGCAGCCCATCGACAGGGGTAAGGGGCACAGATACGCAGTATTTT	CASSPSTGVRGTDTQYF
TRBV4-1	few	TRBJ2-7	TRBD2	TGCGCCAGCAGCCAAGATTCGGGGGGTTTCTCCTACGAGCAGTACTTC	CASSQDSGGFSYEQYF
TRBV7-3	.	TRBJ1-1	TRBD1	TGTGCCAGCAGCTTAACGTTGGACAGGGCTACTGAAGCTTTCTTT	CASSLTLDRATEAFF
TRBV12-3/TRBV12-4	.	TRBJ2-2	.	TGTGCCAGCAGTTATCAGGGGACCGGGGAGCTGTTTTTT	CASSYQGTGELFF
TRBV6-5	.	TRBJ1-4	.	TGTGCCAGCAGTTACTCCTACAGCGCAACTAATGAAAAACTGTTTTTT	CASSYSYSATNEKLFF
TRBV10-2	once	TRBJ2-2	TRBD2	TGCGCCCTCTCCGGGGCTAGCGGGGGGTTCCAAACCGGGGAGCTGTTTTTT	CALSGASGGFQTGELFF
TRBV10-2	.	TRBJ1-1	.	TGCGCCAGCAGCGACTACGCGGAGAACACTGAAGCTTTCTTT	CASSDYAENTEAFF
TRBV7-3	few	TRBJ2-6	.	TGTGCCAGCAGCTTAACGGGGGCCGGTAGTGGGGCCAACGTCCTGACTTTC	CASSLTGAGSGANVLTF
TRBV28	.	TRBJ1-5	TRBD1	TGTGCCAGCAGTACCTCGGACAGGAGGGATCAGCCCCAGCATTTT	CASSTSDRRDQPQHF
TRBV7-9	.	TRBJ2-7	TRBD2	TGTGCCAGCTTAGCTAGCGGGAGTGATTCCTACGAGCAGTACTTC	CASLASGSDSYEQYF
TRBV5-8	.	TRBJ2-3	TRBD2	TGTGCCAGCAGCCCCGTAGCGGGAGAAACAGATACGCAGTATTTT	CASSPVAGETDTQYF
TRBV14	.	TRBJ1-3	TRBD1	TGTGCCAGCAGCCTCCGGGACAGGGATTTTTTTTCTGGAAACACCATATATTTT	CASSLRDRDFFSGNTIYF
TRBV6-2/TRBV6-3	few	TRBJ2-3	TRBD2	TGTGCCAGCAGTTACCCCCAGGAGTTGCGGGGGGGTGCAGATACGCAGTATTTT	CASSYPQELRGGADTQYF
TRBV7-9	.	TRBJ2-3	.	TGTGCCAGCAGCTTACTCCAGAGTGGGTATTTT	CASSLLQSGYF
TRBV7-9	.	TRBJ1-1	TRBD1	TGTGCAGGGGCGACAGGGAATCTGCTAGCCACTGAAGCTTTCTTT	CAGATGNLLATEAFF
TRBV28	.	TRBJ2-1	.	TGTGCCAGCAGTCCAAGACAGACCTCCTACAATGAGCAGTTCTTC	CASSPRQTSYNEQFF
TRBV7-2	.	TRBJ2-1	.	TGTGCCAGCAGGACTATATCAAATGAGCAGTTCTTC	CASRTISNEQFF
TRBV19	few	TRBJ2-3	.	TGTGCCAGTAGGACCGGGCTCACAGGCGGGTTAGATACGCAGTATTTT	CASRTGLTGGLDTQYF
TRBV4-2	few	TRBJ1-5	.	TGTGCCAGCAGCCAAGGGCGTCAGCCCCAGCATTTT	CASSQGRQPQHF
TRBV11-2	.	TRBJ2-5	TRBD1	TGTGCCAGCAGCTTAGATGGGACAGGAGCTCAAGAGACCCAGTACTTC	CASSLDGTGAQETQYF
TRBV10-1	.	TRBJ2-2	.	TGCGCCAGCAGTGAGTCGAGGTCCCCTCGGGCCGGGGAGCTGTTTTTT	CASSESRSPRAGELFF
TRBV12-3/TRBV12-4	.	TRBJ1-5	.	TGTGCCAGCAGTTTTGCAAATCAGCCCCAGCATTTT	CASSFANQPQHF
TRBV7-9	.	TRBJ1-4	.	TGTGCCAGCATACAGGCGGCTAATGAAAAACTGTTTTTT	CASIQAANEKLFF
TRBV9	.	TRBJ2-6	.	TGTGCCAGCAGCGTAGGAAAAGGGTACGGGTCTGGGGCCAACGTCCTGACTTTC	CASSVGKGYGSGANVLTF
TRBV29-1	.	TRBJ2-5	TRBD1	TGCAGCGTTATGTCAGGGGGAAAATTGAGACAAGAGACCCAGTACTTC	CSVMSGGKLRQETQYF
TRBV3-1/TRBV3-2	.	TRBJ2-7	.	TGTGCCAGCAGCCATTTAAACGAGCAGTACTTC	CASSHLNEQYF
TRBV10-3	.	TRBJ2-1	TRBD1	TGTGCCATCAGTACCTCCGGGACAGGGTTTGGGTCCTACAATGAGCAGTTCTTC	CAISTSGTGFGSYNEQFF
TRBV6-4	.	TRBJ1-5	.	TGTGCCAGCAGTGACTCGGCCAATCAGCCCCAGCATTTT	CASSDSANQPQHF
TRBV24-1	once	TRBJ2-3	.	TGTGCCACCAGTGATTTGGGGGCAGGGCAGGAAGATACGCAGTATTTT	CATSDLGAGQEDTQYF
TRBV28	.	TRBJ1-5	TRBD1	TGTGCCACGCACAGGGGGAATCAGCCCCAGCATTTT	CATHRGNQPQHF
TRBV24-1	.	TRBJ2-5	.	TGTGCCACCGGGGGAGGTGGACAAGAGACCCAGTACTTC	CATGGGGQETQYF
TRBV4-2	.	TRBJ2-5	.	TGTGCCAGCAGCCTCGGGATTGGGGAGACCCAGTACTTC	CASSLGIGETQYF
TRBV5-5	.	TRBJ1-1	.	TGTGCCAGCAGCTTGTTAATTGAAGCTTTCTTT	CASSLLIEAFF
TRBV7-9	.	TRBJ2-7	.	TGTGCCAGCAGCCCCCCACTCCGGGGGCTATACGAGCAGTACTTC	CASSPPLRGLYEQYF